The clone carrying this T cell receptor beta chain was counted many times. This sample was included in a study of T-cell reconstitution after alpha-beta-depleted transplantation in children. Preparing the TCRbeta library involved the use of unique molecular identifiers. TCRdb used MiXCR to reprocess the PCR reads, holding one entry per CDR3 protein. The sample lists some 500,000 distinct CDR3 sequences, about 33% occurring once. Germline CDR1 is KGHSH and CDR2 is LQKENI. The CDR3 is made up of 13 amino acids. V dropped 3 bases and J dropped 7 bases, with 12 bases sitting between them. The sequence was obtained from a human donor who donated a stem cell graft to a child with aplastic anemia. The chain couples TRBV18 to TRBJ1-2; weak D call: TRBD1 (5 bases). The source material was PBMCs from the stem cell graft donor, sampled from the stem cell graft. CDR3 protein: CASSPTVWAGYTF. CDR3 DNA: TGTGCCAGCTCACCGACAGTATGGGCTGGCTACACCTTC.